Below, one T cell receptor beta chain is given with its context. This PCR relied on a set of 60 Vbeta primers and 13 Jbeta primers. Sequencing was performed with immunoSEQ multiplex PCR; in TCRdb, only in-frame clones are kept and a portion is missing. The data contain 100,000 to 150,000 clones, approximately 87% of them singletons. This specimen comes from a study of cytomegalovirus exposure and HLA in healthy donors. Germline V gene sequence: CDR1 MNHNS, CDR2 SASEGT. CDR3 size: 12 residues. V lost 2 bases to trimming and J lost 3 bases, with 5 bases between them. This receptor was identified in a man aged 18 to 35 in good health and CMV-seropositive. V is TRBV6-1 and J is TRBJ2-7; the D gene is possibly TRBD1 (5 bases). Specimen: PBMCs. CDR3 residues: CASSETGYEQYF. CDR3 sequence (DNA): TGTGCCAGCAGTGAAACAGGCTACGAGCAGTACTTC.